A single sample gave rise to the 24 T cell receptor beta chains below, sequenced in a study of blood T cells in healthy people across ages. Sample-barcoded 5' priming and a J-beta primer mix drove a second PCR of 7 to 11 cycles. TCRdb processed the 5' RACE reads anew with MiXCR; each CDR3 protein has one entry. This sample has some 920,000 distinct CDR3 sequences, with roughly half found just once. Sequenced input: blood. The receptors were gathered from a woman aged 55 to 70 in good health.

The chain uses TRBV6-2 or TRBV6-3 and TRBJ2-3; D may match TRBD1 or TRBD2 (5 bases each). The CDR3 spans 16 residues. V was pared by 2 bases and J by 4 bases, with 16 bases between. Looked up from germline, CDR1 is MNHEY and CDR2 is SVGEGT. CDR3 protein: CASSYGWGSSSDTQYF. In DNA form, the CDR3 reads TGTGCCAGCAGTTACGGTTGGGGGTCGTCATCAGATACGCAGTATTTT.

The chain recombines TRBV15 with TRBJ2-3; D not certain. Germline V gene lookup returns CDR1 LNHNV and CDR2 YYDKDF (reference sequence). The V gene lost 0 bases and the J gene lost 0 bases, with 7 bases spanning the gap. The CDR3 runs 15 residues. The CDR3 sequence is CATSRDHQSTDTQYF. CDR3 in DNA: TGTGCCACCAGCAGAGATCACCAAAGCACAGATACGCAGTATTTT.

The chain uses TRBV10-3 and TRBJ2-7; 9 nucleotides align to TRBD2. V lost 6 bases, J lost 0 bases, and 24 bases stayed unmatched. The CDR3 extends over 21 amino acids. The germline V gene encodes CDR1 ENHRY and CDR2 SYGVKD. In DNA form, the CDR3 reads TGTGCCATCAGCGCAACCACCGCATTGAGACGACTAGCGGTTCGCTCCTACGAGCAGTACTTC. It is translated as CAISATTALRRLAVRSYEQYF.

Only a few counts were recorded for this clonotype. The rearrangement uses TRBV9 and TRBJ2-3; 7 bases map to TRBD1. V was pared by 3 bases and J by 2 bases, with 6 bases of the junction left unmatched. CDR1 is SGDLS and CDR2 is YYNGEE in the germline V gene. The CDR3 is 15 amino acids. As DNA, the CDR3 is TGTGCCAGCAGCGGCGTTGGACAGGTCACAGATACGCAGTATTTT. Amino acid sequence: CASSGVGQVTDTQYF. The full variable domain, with the rest looked up from reference TRBV9 and TRBJ2-3, is DSGVTQTPKHLITATGQRVTLRCSPRSGDLSVYWYQQSLDQGLQFLIQYYNGEERAKGNILERFSAQQFPDLHSELNLSSLELGDSALYFCASSGVGQVTDTQYFGPGTRLTVL.

The chain recombines TRBV13 with TRBJ1-2; possibly TRBD1 for D (5 bases). The CDR3 length is 15 residues. In germline, CDR1 is PRHDT, CDR2 FYEKMQ (reference sequence). V lost 3 bases and J 5 bases, leaving 16 bases between the germline ends. The CDR3 DNA follows: TGTGCCAGCAGCTTCCGTGGGAGGGGAGAGTATGGCTACACCTTC. Its translation: CASSFRGRGEYGYTF.

This chain joins TRBV5-1 and TRBJ2-6; no clear D gene. Deletions cut 2 bases from V and 0 bases from J, with 9 bases between. The germline V gene has CDR1 SGHRS and CDR2 YFSETQ. The CDR3 is 16 amino acids. The CDR3: CASSFGHSSGANVLTF. CDR3 nucleotide sequence: TGCGCCAGCAGCTTCGGCCACAGCTCTGGGGCCAACGTCCTGACTTTC.

This clonotype was found a few times. CDR3 nucleotides: TGTGCCAGCAGTCACCTCTTTCCGACTAGCGGGAGAAGCTACGAGCAGTACTTC. Its protein product is CASSHLFPTSGRSYEQYF. The chain has TRBV27 and TRBJ2-5, with TRBD2 identical over 12 bases. The end of the DNA fits TRBJ2-7 better, so the J call may be wrong. The CDR3 extends over 18 amino acids. From germline, CDR1 is MNHEY and CDR2 SMNVEV (reference sequence).

The rearrangement links TRBV7-9 to TRBJ2-3; 11 bases are shared with TRBD2. Germline V gene data show CDR1 as SEHNR and CDR2 as FQNEAQ (reference sequence). The CDR3 is 17 amino acids. V lost 0 bases and J lost 9; bases outside the gene matches: 11. This chain's CDR3 is CASSLATSGSLVDTQYF. DNA of the CDR3: TGTGCCAGCAGCTTAGCTACTAGCGGGAGTCTTGTAGACACGCAGTATTTT.

This chain links TRBV28 with TRBJ2-5; no clear D. Trimming cost V 7 bases and J 7 bases, with 13 bases left between them. This CDR3 comprises 12 residues. Germline V CDR1 and CDR2: MDHEN, SYDVKM. The CDR3 sequence: CASNLPFRTQYF. DNA for the CDR3: TGTGCCAGCAATCTACCTTTCCGGACCCAGTACTTC. The variable domain in full, with the rest retrieved from reference TRBV28 and TRBJ2-5, is DVKVTQSSRYLVKRTGEKVFLECVQDMDHENMFWYRQDPGLGLRLIYFSYDVKMKEKGDIPEGYSVSREKKERFSLILESASTNQTSMYLCASNLPFRTQYFGPGTRLLVL.

There are a few counts of this clonotype. This chain connects TRBV3-1 to TRBJ1-4; D call uncertain. Germline V gives CDR1 LGHDT, CDR2 YNNKEL (reference sequence). V was cut by 2 bases and J by 3 bases, with 4 bases left in between. The CDR3 consists of 13 residues. The CDR3, as DNA: TGTGCCAGCAGCCAAACGCCTAATGAAAAACTGTTTTTT. Translation gives CASSQTPNEKLFF.

This chain uses TRBV5-5 with TRBJ2-3; no clear D. Germline assignment: CDR1 SGHKS and CDR2 YYEKEE (reference sequence). The germline V and J ends were trimmed by 4 bases and 2 bases, with 20 bases remaining between them. The CDR3 extends over 17 amino acids. This CDR3 reads CASSLKTLLRDTDTQYF. For the CDR3, the DNA is TGTGCCAGCAGCCTAAAAACCCTTCTAAGGGACACAGATACGCAGTATTTT. Using reference TRBV5-5 and TRBJ2-3 for the parts outside the CDR3, the full variable domain is DAGVTQSPTHLIKTRGQQVTLRCSPISGHKSVSWYQQVLGQGPQFIFQYYEKEERGRGNFPDRFSARQFPNYSSELNVNALLLGDSALYLCASSLKTLLRDTDTQYFGPGTRLTVL.

This clonotype was found many times. CDR3 residues: CSARDLGGRTQYF. The CDR3 nucleotides read TGCAGTGCTAGAGATCTGGGGGGACGGACCCAGTACTTC. This chain joins TRBV20-1 and TRBJ2-5; possibly TRBD2 for D (6 bases). CDR1 and CDR2 (germline): DFQATT, SNEGSKA (reference sequence). CDR3 size: 13 residues. Deletions cut 0 bases from V and 7 bases from J, with 12 bases between.

The gene calls are TRBV7-2 and TRBJ1-2; D perhaps matches TRBD1 (6 bases). V lost 1 base to trimming and J lost 2 bases, with 11 bases between them. CDR3 length: 15 amino acids. Germline V CDR1 and CDR2: SGHTA, FQGNSA. The CDR3 spells CASSLGRTVNYGYTF. The CDR3 DNA is TGTGCCAGCAGCTTAGGCAGGACAGTCAACTATGGCTACACCTTC.

The table lists this clonotype with a few counts. V usage is TRBV3-1 and J usage is TRBJ2-5; D may be TRBD1 (5 bases). Trimming stripped 1 base from V and 3 bases from J, with 12 bases between. Germline loops: CDR1 LGHDT, CDR2 YNNKEL (reference sequence). The CDR3 runs 15 residues. DNA for the CDR3: TGTGCCAGCAGCCAAGCTGGGGCGCTGAAAGAGACCCAGTACTTC. Protein: CASSQAGALKETQYF.

Concerning this clonotype itself: This may be a read error, as it is one base from a much larger clone. The chain links TRBV29-1 to TRBJ2-3, with 7 bases lining up with TRBD1. Per germline, CDR1 SQVTM and CDR2 ANQGSEA. There are 11 residues in the CDR3. The CDR3 sequence: CSVKGADTRYF. In DNA, the CDR3 is TGCAGCGTAAAGGGGGCAGATACGCGGTATTTT.

The rearrangement links TRBV7-9 to TRBJ2-1; 12 nucleotides agree with TRBD2. The V and J ends lost 5 bases and 8 bases, in that order; junction bases with no gene match: 7. The CDR3 has 15 amino acids. Germline CDR1 SEHNR, CDR2 FQNEAQ (reference sequence). The CDR3 bases are TGTGCCAGCAGCGCGACTAGCGGGAGAATTTATGAGCAGTTCTTC. Translated: CASSATSGRIYEQFF.

In DNA form, the CDR3 reads TGTGCTAGTGGTTTGTCCCGACAGGCCCAGTACTTC. Protein sequence: CASGLSRQAQYF. This chain connects TRBV12-5 to TRBJ2-5; D perhaps matches TRBD1 (6 bases). This CDR3 is built from 12 residues. Germline CDR1 reads LGHNT; CDR2 reads FRNRAP. Deletions cut 2 bases from V and 9 bases from J, with 10 bases between.

The gene calls are TRBV10-3 and TRBJ2-3; D is ambiguous. With 4 bases removed from V and 0 bases from J, the gap between germline ends came to 17 bases. From germline, CDR1 is ENHRY and CDR2 SYGVKD. The CDR3 sequence is 17 residues long. CDR3 region: CAISGVDGSSSTDTQYF. In DNA, the CDR3 is TGTGCCATCAGTGGAGTGGATGGCAGTTCTAGCACAGATACGCAGTATTTT.

This clonotype has only a few counts. The chain joins TRBV7-2 to TRBJ2-7; D perhaps matches TRBD1 (6 bases). This CDR3 has 15 amino acids. Germline lookup yields CDR1 SGHTA and CDR2 FQGNSA. Trimming took off 1 base at V and 3 bases at J, with 13 bases between the two ends. The CDR3 region has the DNA TGTGCCAGCAGCTTAGGCCCTACAGGGATCTACGAGCAGTACTTC. Translation gives CASSLGPTGIYEQYF. The full variable domain, with the rest looked up from reference TRBV7-2 and TRBJ2-7, is GAGVSQSPSNKVTEKGKDVELRCDPISGHTALYWYRQSLGQGLEFLIYFQGNSAPDKSGLPSDRFSAERTGGSVSTLTIQRTQQEDSAVYLCASSLGPTGIYEQYFGPGTRLTVT.

The chain carries TRBV12-5 and TRBJ2-7, with TRBD1 matching 9 bases. Germline values: CDR1 LGHNT, CDR2 FRNRAP. This CDR3 has 14 residues. With V trimmed by 1 base and J by 7 bases, 5 bases remained unmatched. The CDR3 loop is CASGLADRGGEQYF. CDR3 nucleotide sequence: TGTGCTAGTGGTTTGGCGGACAGGGGTGGAGAGCAGTACTTC.

This clonotype has more than one count but fewer than ten. V usage is TRBV2 and J usage is TRBJ2-4; TRBD2 matches at 7 bases. Germline loops: CDR1 SNHLY, CDR2 FYNNEI. With V trimmed by 6 bases and J by 6 bases, 14 bases remained unmatched. The CDR3 is 16 residues long. The CDR3 DNA reads TGTGCCAGCAGAATAAGGGTCGGGAGCGGGATAAACATTCAGTACTTC. Translated: CASRIRVGSGINIQYF. Full variable domain (remainder filled in from reference TRBV2 and TRBJ2-4): EPEVTQTPSHQVTQMGQEVILRCVPISNHLYFYWYRQILGQKVEFLVSFYNNEISEKSEIFDDQFSVERPDGSNFTLKIRSTKLEDSAMYFCASRIRVGSGINIQYFGAGTRLSVL.

The chain combines TRBV20-1 with TRBJ1-1; 8 bases align to TRBD1. Germline V gene lookup returns CDR1 DFQATT and CDR2 SNEGSKA (reference sequence). Losses at the gene ends were 0 bases for V and 3 bases for J; bases not matched to a gene: 6. The CDR3 is made up of 15 amino acids. The CDR3 here is CSARDHRQGYTEAFF. The DNA for the CDR3 is TGCAGTGCTAGAGATCACCGACAGGGGTACACTGAAGCTTTCTTT.

The chain links TRBV7-6 to TRBJ1-5; TRBD1 agrees at 7 bases. CDR3 length equals 15 residues. J gave up 7 bases and V 1 base, and 7 bases lay outside the gene matches. Germline V gene sequence: CDR1 SGHVS, CDR2 FNYEAQ. CDR3 in DNA: TGTGCCAGCAGCTTAGTAGTAGGGGGCTTGCAGCCCCAGCATTTT. Residues: CASSLVVGGLQPQHF. Complete variable domain (other parts from reference TRBV7-6 and TRBJ1-5): GAGVSQSPRYKVTKRGQDVALRCDPISGHVSLYWYRQALGQGPEFLTYFNYEAQQDKSGLPNDRFSAERPEGSISTLTIQRTEQRDSAMYRCASSLVVGGLQPQHFGDGTRLSIL.

The V and J genes are TRBV6-2 or TRBV6-3 and TRBJ2-5; weak D call: TRBD2 (6 bases). The ends were cut back, 4 bases at V and 11 bases at J, with 26 bases in the middle. Germline values: CDR1 MNHEY, CDR2 SVGEGT. This CDR3 is 16 amino acids long. CDR3 sequence reads: CASSSVKGAGSNEQYF. CDR3 sequence (DNA): TGTGCCAGCAGTTCGGTCAAAGGGGCGGGATCCAATGAGCAGTACTTC.